The sequence of this TCR beta chain was determined in a study of identical twins. TCRdb ran MiXCR on the 5' RACE reads and lists one entry per CDR3 protein. The sample has hundreds of thousands of distinct CDR3 sequences, 20% to 25% seen once. CDR1 is SGDLS, CDR2 YYNGEE, per germline. With 3 bases clipped from V and 6 bases from J, the junction kept 13 bases outside the gene matches. There are 17 residues in the CDR3. The data also belong to a second study, concerning T cells expressing NK-cell markers.

The sequence came from a woman under 30 in good health. The chain couples TRBV9 to TRBJ2-1, with TRBD2 matching over 9 bases. The sequenced material came from PBMCs. DNA for the CDR3: TGTGCCAGCAGCGACCCAGGGGGACTAGCTCTTAGCAATGAGCAGTTCTTC. Translation gives CASSDPGGLALSNEQFF.